One and the same sample provided the 27 T cell receptor beta chains below, sequenced in a study of early T cells in non-severe SARS-CoV-2 infection. TCRdb re-derived calls from the 5' RACE reads in MiXCR, one entry per CDR3 protein. This sample yields approximately 67,000 distinct CDR3 sequences, of which more than 9% are seen a single time; 3.5% to 4% belongs to the top ten. The sequenced material came from whole blood. Receptors originate from an adult who was a healthcare worker with PCR-confirmed SARS-CoV-2 infection or an uninfected control (not recorded which).

In its sample, this clonotype was seen many times. This chain links TRBV5-6 with TRBJ1-4, with D hard to call. There are 14 residues in the CDR3. V dropped 1 base and J dropped 7 bases, with 11 bases sitting between them. CDR1 SGHDT and CDR2 YYEEEE come from the germline V gene. The CDR3 loop is CASSLSASGEKLFF. The DNA for the CDR3 is TGTGCCAGCAGCTTGTCGGCAAGTGGTGAAAAACTGTTTTTT.

This clonotype has at least ten counts. The chain uses TRBV5-4 and TRBJ1-1; no clear D. Trimming shortened V by 0 bases and J by 7 bases, and 7 bases separated the two germline ends. The CDR3 is 12 amino acids. Germline lookup yields CDR1 SGHNT and CDR2 YYREEE (reference sequence). CDR3 DNA sequence: TGTGCCAGCAGCTTGGGCCCGCGTGAAGCTTTCTTT. Protein sequence: CASSLGPREAFF.

The chain has TRBV7-9 and TRBJ2-7; TRBD1 matches 7 bases. Germline-derived CDR1 and CDR2 are SEHNR and FQNEAQ (reference sequence). The V gene end was trimmed by 1 base and the J gene end by 3 bases; junction bases not matched to a gene: 3. CDR3 length equals 14 residues. The CDR3 DNA follows: TGTGCCAGCAGCTTAGTGTCAGGGGGCTACGAGCAGTACTTC. Amino acid sequence: CASSLVSGGYEQYF.

The V call is TRBV9, the J call TRBJ2-7; D not resolved. V lost 0 bases to trimming and J lost 6 bases, with 10 bases between them. The CDR3 extends over 13 amino acids. Germline CDR1 SGDLS, CDR2 YYNGEE. The CDR3 reads CASSVDYPAEQYF. The CDR3, as DNA: TGTGCCAGCAGCGTAGATTACCCCGCCGAGCAGTACTTC. The whole variable domain, filled in from reference TRBV9 and TRBJ2-7, reads DSGVTQTPKHLITATGQRVTLRCSPRSGDLSVYWYQQSLDQGLQFLIQYYNGEERAKGNILERFSAQQFPDLHSELNLSSLELGDSALYFCASSVDYPAEQYFGPGTRLTVT.

This clonotype has a count of ten or more. This CDR3 reads CALRGPQGTEAFF. CDR3 nucleotides: TGTGCCTTGAGGGGCCCGCAGGGCACTGAAGCTTTCTTT. The V call is TRBV30, the J call TRBJ1-1; D is perhaps TRBD1 (5 bases). Trimming took 7 bases from V and 4 from J, leaving 16 bases between them. This CDR3 region has 13 residues. Germline CDR1 GTSNPN, CDR2 SVGIG (reference sequence).

In its sample, this clonotype was seen once. This CDR3 is CASSLGASNQPQHF. In DNA, the CDR3 is TGCGCCAGCAGCTTAGGGGCCAGCAATCAGCCCCAGCATTTT. The rearrangement links TRBV5-1 to TRBJ1-5, with a weak D call TRBD1 (5 bases). Germline V CDR1 and CDR2: SGHRS, YFSETQ. The CDR3 sequence is 14 residues long. Trimming cost V 2 bases and J 1 base, with 7 bases left between them.

The table lists this clonotype with a few counts. The chain combines TRBV12-3 or TRBV12-4 with TRBJ2-4; 8 bases fit TRBD1. There are 13 residues in the CDR3. Losses at the gene ends were 5 bases for V and 12 bases for J; bases not matched to a gene: 9. The CDR3 bases are TGTGCCAGCAGTCCGGGGAGGACAGGGACTCAGTACTTC. It codes for CASSPGRTGTQYF.

This clonotype has a handful of counts. This chain connects TRBV2 to TRBJ2-5; D gene uncertain. Trimming cost V 1 base and J 5 bases, with 5 bases left between them. The CDR3 spans 12 residues. Germline loops: CDR1 SNHLY, CDR2 FYNNEI. CDR3 nucleotide sequence: TGTGCCAGCAGTGAAGATGGGGAGACCCAGTACTTC. Its protein is CASSEDGETQYF.

This clonotype was counted many times. The chain joins TRBV11-2 to TRBJ1-6, with a weak D call TRBD1 (5 bases). Trimming took off 1 base at V and 2 bases at J, with 9 bases between the two ends. Germline V lookup: CDR1 SGHAT, CDR2 FQNNGV. The CDR3 spans 16 residues. CDR3 DNA sequence: TGTGCCAGCAGCTTAGGAGCGGGGCCCTATAATTCACCCCTCCACTTT. Translated, it gives CASSLGAGPYNSPLHF.

This clonotype showed up many times. The chain recombines TRBV20-1 with TRBJ1-5, with TRBD1 identical over 7 bases. With 1 base clipped from V and 3 bases from J, the junction kept 3 bases outside the gene matches. The CDR3 has 14 amino acids. Germline V lookup: CDR1 DFQATT, CDR2 SNEGSKA (reference sequence). CDR3 nucleotides: TGCAGTGCTAGAGCTGGGACAGCCAATCAGCCCCAGCATTTT. Its translation is CSARAGTANQPQHF.

This chain joins TRBV11-2 and TRBJ2-3; TRBD2 aligns across 8 bases. V lost 1 base, J lost 0 bases, and 6 bases stayed unmatched. This CDR3 spans 17 amino acids. The germline gives CDR1 SGHAT, CDR2 FQNNGV. The CDR3 coding sequence is TGTGCCAGCAGCTTAGCTAGCGGGTTTACTAGCACAGATACGCAGTATTTT. This gives the protein CASSLASGFTSTDTQYF.

This sequence joins TRBV12-3 or TRBV12-4 and TRBJ2-6, with TRBD2 matching 9 bases. The CDR3 covers 18 residues. Losses at the gene ends were 7 bases for V and 2 bases for J; bases not matched to a gene: 12. The CDR3, as DNA: TGTGCCAGCACTCCCAGCCAAGCGGGAGGACCTGGGGCCAACGTCCTGACTTTC. Its translation is CASTPSQAGGPGANVLTF.

This clonotype has just a few counts. The chain employs TRBV29-1 and TRBJ1-5; possible D gene TRBD1, 6 bases. V gave up 7 bases and J gave up 3 bases, with 10 bases separating them. Germline CDR1 reads SQVTM; CDR2 reads ANQGSEA. The CDR3 extends over 12 amino acids. The DNA for the CDR3 is TGCAGCGCCGGACAGACCAATCAGCCCCAGCATTTT. Translated: CSAGQTNQPQHF. The variable domain in full, with the rest retrieved from reference TRBV29-1 and TRBJ1-5, is SAVISQKPSRDICQRGTSLTIQCQVDSQVTMMFWYRQQPGQSLTLIATANQGSEATYESGFVIDKFPISRPNLTFSTLTVSNMSPEDSSIYLCSAGQTNQPQHFGDGTRLSIL.

This chain uses TRBV2 with TRBJ2-7; maybe TRBD1 (6 bases). The CDR3 runs 15 residues. The germline V and J ends were trimmed by 1 base and 2 bases, with 12 bases remaining between them. Germline V gives CDR1 SNHLY, CDR2 FYNNEI. The CDR3 sequence is CASSEGRGFTYEQYF. CDR3 in DNA: TGTGCCAGCAGTGAAGGCAGGGGATTTACCTACGAGCAGTACTTC.

This clonotype has only a few counts. This chain joins TRBV6-5 and TRBJ1-1, with D uncertain. The CDR3 spans 14 residues. Trimming cost V 6 bases and J 0 bases, with 11 bases left between them. Germline V gene data show CDR1 as MNHEY and CDR2 as SVGAGI. CDR3 nucleotides: TGTGCCAGCAGAACACAGTCGATGAACACTGAAGCTTTCTTT. It is translated as CASRTQSMNTEAFF.

Ten or more counts support this clonotype. The CDR3 loop is CASSLFRGNEKLFF. In nucleotides, the CDR3 is TGTGCCAGCAGCTTGTTCCGCGGAAATGAAAAACTGTTTTTT. This sequence joins TRBV5-5 and TRBJ1-4, with D uncertain. Trimming cost V 1 base and J 5 bases, with 9 bases left between them. The CDR3 has 14 amino acids. CDR1 and CDR2 (germline): SGHKS, YYEKEE (reference sequence).

This clonotype was detected many times. This sequence joins TRBV4-2 and TRBJ1-2; TRBD1 agrees at 7 bases. The CDR3 contains 14 residues. Germline trimming cut 4 bases from V and 4 bases from J; bases unmatched to any gene: 6. The V gene's germline CDR1 is LGHNA and CDR2 YNFKEQ. CDR3 bases: TGTGCCAGCAGCCGGCCGGGACAGATCTATGGCTACACCTTC. As protein: CASSRPGQIYGYTF.

The chain has TRBV6-4 and TRBJ2-1; TRBD2 is a possible D gene (6 bases). The length of the CDR3 is 14 residues. V gave up 8 bases and J gave up 3 bases, with 14 bases separating them. Germline V gene data show CDR1 as MRHNA and CDR2 as SNTAGT. As DNA, the CDR3 is TGTGCCAGCTCCCCGGCGGGATACTACAATGAGCAGTTCTTC. Its translation: CASSPAGYYNEQFF.

This clonotype was seen more than once but under ten times. The chain has TRBV9 and TRBJ2-1, with 12 nucleotides matching TRBD2. Germline CDR1 SGDLS, CDR2 YYNGEE. CDR3 length: 18 residues. With 4 bases clipped from V and 4 bases from J, the junction kept 12 bases outside the gene matches. The CDR3 sequence is CASSPGLAGRSSYNEQFF. The CDR3 DNA sequence: TGTGCCAGCAGCCCCGGACTAGCGGGACGGTCTTCTTACAATGAGCAGTTCTTC. The full variable domain, rest sourced from reference TRBV9 and TRBJ2-1, is DSGVTQTPKHLITATGQRVTLRCSPRSGDLSVYWYQQSLDQGLQFLIQYYNGEERAKGNILERFSAQQFPDLHSELNLSSLELGDSALYFCASSPGLAGRSSYNEQFFGPGTRLTVL.

V usage is TRBV24-1 and J usage is TRBJ1-2, with a possible D match to TRBD1 (5 bases). The CDR3 has 13 amino acids. Germline CDR1 is KGHDR and CDR2 is SFDVKD. V lost 10 bases, J lost 7 bases, and 18 bases lay in between. The CDR3 loop reads CATAPDQGVGYTF. CDR3 coding DNA: TGTGCCACAGCTCCAGACCAGGGAGTTGGCTACACCTTC.

This clonotype was observed at least ten times. This chain connects TRBV28 to TRBJ2-1; 7 bases align to TRBD2. V was pared by 5 bases and J by 6 bases, with 7 bases of the junction left unmatched. The CDR3 totals 14 residues. Looked up from germline, CDR1 is MDHEN and CDR2 is SYDVKM. CDR3 coding DNA: TGTGCCAGCAGTCCCCGGGGGAGGGTCAATGAGCAGTTCTTC. It specifies CASSPRGRVNEQFF. The complete variable domain, with remaining parts taken from reference TRBV28 and TRBJ2-1, reads DVKVTQSSRYLVKRTGEKVFLECVQDMDHENMFWYRQDPGLGLRLIYFSYDVKMKEKGDIPEGYSVSREKKERFSLILESASTNQTSMYLCASSPRGRVNEQFFGPGTRLTVL.

This chain connects TRBV10-3 to TRBJ1-1; tentative D call: TRBD1 (6 bases). Germline V gives CDR1 ENHRY, CDR2 SYGVKD. This CDR3 region has 14 residues. V was shortened by 4 bases and J by 5 bases, with 14 bases between the two germline ends. CDR3 in amino acids: CAISVRGGGTEAFF. CDR3 bases: TGTGCCATCAGTGTCCGGGGAGGGGGAACTGAAGCTTTCTTT.

The gene calls are TRBV10-3 and TRBJ2-3, with D perhaps TRBD1 (5 bases). The V end lost 8 bases, the J end lost 4 bases, and 16 bases lay between the germline ends. This CDR3 is 14 amino acids long. CDR1 is ENHRY and CDR2 is SYGVKD in the germline V gene. CDR3 nucleotide sequence: TGTGCCATCGCCCCGGCAGGGTCCCCAGATACGCAGTATTTT. It specifies CAIAPAGSPDTQYF.

This clonotype has a count of ten or more. This sequence joins TRBV11-3 and TRBJ2-2; 12 bases agree with TRBD2. The CDR3 runs 17 residues. Germline V gives CDR1 SGHNT, CDR2 YENEEA. V dropped 4 bases and J dropped 3; count of bases not matched to a gene: 6. The DNA for the CDR3 is TGTGCCAGCAGCTACGGACTAGCGGGATGGTACACCGGGGAGCTGTTTTTT. It yields the protein CASSYGLAGWYTGELFF. Variable domain in full (rest from reference TRBV11-3 and TRBJ2-2): EAGVVQSPRYKIIEKKQPVAFWCNPISGHNTLYWYLQNLGQGPELLIRYENEEAVDDSQLPKDRFSAERLKGVDSTLKIQPAELGDSAVYLCASSYGLAGWYTGELFFGEGSRLTVL.

Ten or more counts support this clonotype. CDR3 region: CASSIQGYSNQPQHF. CDR3 nucleotide sequence: TGTGCCAGCAGCATACAGGGATATAGCAATCAGCCCCAGCATTTT. The chain carries TRBV28 and TRBJ1-5, with D tentatively TRBD1 (6 bases). This CDR3 is built from 15 residues. V lost 6 bases to trimming and J lost 0 bases, with 12 bases between them. Germline CDR1 reads MDHEN; CDR2 reads SYDVKM.

Only a few counts were recorded for this clonotype. The chain uses TRBV29-1 and TRBJ2-7, with D possibly TRBD1 on 5 matching bases. The CDR3 is made up of 11 amino acids. Germline V gives CDR1 SQVTM, CDR2 ANQGSEA. V dropped 7 bases and J dropped 4 bases, with 11 bases sitting between them. The CDR3 reads CSALDSYEQYF. The CDR3 DNA reads as TGCAGCGCCCTCGACAGTTACGAGCAGTACTTC.

Many counts were recorded for this clonotype. The V and J genes are TRBV15 and TRBJ2-5; the D gene is possibly TRBD2 (6 bases). The V and J ends lost 1 base and 2 bases respectively, with 17 bases between them. CDR1 LNHNV and CDR2 YYDKDF come from the germline V gene (reference sequence). The CDR3 has 17 residues. This CDR3 is CATSRGGGRTSQETQYF. CDR3 sequence (DNA): TGTGCCACCAGCAGAGGGGGAGGCAGGACCTCGCAAGAGACCCAGTACTTC.